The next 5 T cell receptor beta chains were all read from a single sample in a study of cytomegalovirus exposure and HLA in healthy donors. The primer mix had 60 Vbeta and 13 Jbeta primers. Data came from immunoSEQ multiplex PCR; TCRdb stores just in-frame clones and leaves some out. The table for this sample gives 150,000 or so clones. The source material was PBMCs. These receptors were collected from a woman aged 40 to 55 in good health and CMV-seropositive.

The CDR3 region has the DNA TGTGCCAGTAGTCCGGACAGGGGGGTTTATAGCAATCAGCCCCAGCATTTT. As protein: CASSPDRGVYSNQPQHF. V and J are TRBV19 and TRBJ1-5, with 10 bases identical to TRBD1. The CDR3 is 17 residues long. Losses at the gene ends were 5 bases for V and 0 bases for J; bases not matched to a gene: 7. CDR1 is LNHDA, CDR2 SQIVND, per germline (reference sequence).

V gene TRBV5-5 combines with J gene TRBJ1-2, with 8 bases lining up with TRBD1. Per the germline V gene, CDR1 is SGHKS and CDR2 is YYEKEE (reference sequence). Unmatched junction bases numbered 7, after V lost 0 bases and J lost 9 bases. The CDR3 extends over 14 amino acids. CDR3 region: CASSLGGQANSYTF. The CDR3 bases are TGTGCCAGCAGCTTGGGGGGACAGGCTAATAGCTACACCTTC. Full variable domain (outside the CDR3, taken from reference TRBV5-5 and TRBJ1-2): DAGVTQSPTHLIKTRGQQVTLRCSPISGHKSVSWYQQVLGQGPQFIFQYYEKEERGRGNFPDRFSARQFPNYSSELNVNALLLGDSALYLCASSLGGQANSYTFGSGTRLTVV.

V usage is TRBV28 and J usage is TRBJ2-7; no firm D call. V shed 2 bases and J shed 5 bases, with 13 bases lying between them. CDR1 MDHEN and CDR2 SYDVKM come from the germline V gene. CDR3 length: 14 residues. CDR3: CASSLRQSMDEQYF. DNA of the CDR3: TGTGCCAGCAGTTTAAGACAAAGTATGGACGAGCAGTACTTC.

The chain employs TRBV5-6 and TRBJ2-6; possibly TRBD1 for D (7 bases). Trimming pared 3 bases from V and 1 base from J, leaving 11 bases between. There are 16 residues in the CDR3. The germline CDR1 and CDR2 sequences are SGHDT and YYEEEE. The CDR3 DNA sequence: TGTGCCAGCAGCTCGGCAGGGGGGTCTGGGGCCAACGTCCTGACTTTC. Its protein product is CASSSAGGSGANVLTF.

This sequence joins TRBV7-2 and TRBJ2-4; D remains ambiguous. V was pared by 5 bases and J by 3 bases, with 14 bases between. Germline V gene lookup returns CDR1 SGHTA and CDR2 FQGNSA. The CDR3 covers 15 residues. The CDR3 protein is CASSQSPYNKNIQYF. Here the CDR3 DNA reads TGTGCCAGCAGCCAAAGCCCTTATAACAAAAACATTCAGTACTTC.